Below, one T cell receptor beta chain is given with its context. This clonotype was seen a handful of times. This receptor's antigen is unknown. No clone much larger than this one lies a single base away; base qualities are absent. The intended sense of this specimen's treatment or condition label: live attenuated yellow fever vaccine strain. PBMCs were isolated from peripheral blood using a standard Ficoll-Paque protocol. Dynabeads CD4 and CD8 positive selection kits were used to isolate CD4 and CD8 T-cell fractions. TriZol was used to extract RNA from bulk PBMCs, from CD4 and CD8 fractions, and from dextramer-positive and dextramer-negative fractions. CDR1 and CDR2 were assigned from the germline V gene as SNHLY and FYNNEI. Measured from the cysteine to the phenylalanine, the CDR3 is 14 residues long. The CDR3 DNA has 42 bases and is translated from base 1. A distance of 6 bases separates the germline ends of V and J, which lose 4 bases and 0 bases respectively.

Reads for this sample came from an Illumina NovaSeq 6000. TCR cDNA was made using 5'RACE template switching, a step that added a universal primer site and unique molecular identifiers. Priming of cDNA synthesis was performed from both the TCR alpha and TCR beta constant segments. Libraries were amplified in two PCR steps, with sample barcodes and sequencing adapters added in the second step. Sequencing of the libraries was done on either Illumina HiSeq 2500 (2x100 bp) or NovaSeq (2x150 bp). Per the original workflow: Reads were demultiplexed and collapsed into UMI consensus sequences with MIGEC, and V(D)J alignment was performed with MiXCR. Vaccine-responding clonotypes were defined with edgeR using replicate PBMC samples, requiring FDR below 0.01 and a log2 fold change above 5 up to day 15. Bulk clonotypes were assigned CD4 or CD8 identity according to which sequenced CD4 or CD8 repertoire held them at higher abundance. TCRdb trimmed public reads at Q25 via fastp, called clones via MiXCR and kept in-frame beta chains. Merged by CDR3 protein, the rows form single entries marked with the most common genes and DNA. These V and J calls derive from TCRdb rather than the authors' analysis. The sample has about 300,000 distinct CDR3 sequences on record, approximately 8% of them singletons. The ten largest make up about 3.7% of the sample.

The sample belongs to a study of T cells after yellow fever vaccination (dated by TCRdb to the late 2010s). Looking at the study overall: The SMART-Seq v4 Ultra Low Input RNA kit was used to prepare libraries from fractions with low cell numbers. To follow T-cell clones before and after primary and booster YFV17D yellow fever vaccination, bulk TCR alpha and beta repertoires were sequenced over time. Two healthy male donors made up the cohort, one aged 18 to 30 years and the other aged 30 to 40 years. Blood was collected at multiple timepoints before and after primary and secondary immunization, and bulk PBMC replicates and cell subsets were isolated.

Findings and caveats that apply to the study as a whole: FACS-sorted repertoires could contain abundant contaminating clonotypes from the bulk population, so computational filtering was required. Most clones expanded after primary vaccination (almost 98% of CD4 and around 89% of CD8) were re-detected after the booster, suggesting that broad memory maintenance occurred. Compared with the primary T-cell response, the secondary T-cell response was faster but weaker, reaching its peak on day 5 rather than on day 15. The study included only two donors, which limits how far the findings can be generalized. A small fraction of clonotypes showed up in both the CD4 and CD8 compartments, probably as a result of convergent recombination.

The TCR originated in a man younger than 30 who received the YFV17D yellow fever vaccine. The rearrangement combines TRBV2 with TRBJ1-4; too little of a D gene remains to name it. The sample in question was CD4+ T cells sorted from PBMCs, obtained 5 days after the yellow fever booster vaccination. The DNA reads as follows: TGTGCCAGCAGTGGCGGGTCAACTAATGAAAAACTGTTTTTT. The resulting protein is CASSGGSTNEKLFF.